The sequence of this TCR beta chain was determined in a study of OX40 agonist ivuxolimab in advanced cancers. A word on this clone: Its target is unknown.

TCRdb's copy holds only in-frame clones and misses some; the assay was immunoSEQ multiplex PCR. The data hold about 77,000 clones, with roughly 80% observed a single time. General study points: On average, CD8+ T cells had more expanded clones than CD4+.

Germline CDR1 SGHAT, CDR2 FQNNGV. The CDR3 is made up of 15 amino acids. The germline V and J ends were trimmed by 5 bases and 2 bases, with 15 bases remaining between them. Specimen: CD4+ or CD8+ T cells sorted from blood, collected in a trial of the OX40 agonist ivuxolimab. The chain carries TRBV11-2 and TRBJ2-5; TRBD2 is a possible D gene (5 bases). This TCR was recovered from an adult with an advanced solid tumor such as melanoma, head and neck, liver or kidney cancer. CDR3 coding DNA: TGTGCCAGCAGCCCCCCCTCGGGGATACAAGAGACCCAGTACTTC. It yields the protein CASSPPSGIQETQYF. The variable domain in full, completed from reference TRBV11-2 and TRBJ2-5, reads EAGVAQSPRYKIIEKRQSVAFWCNPISGHATLYWYQQILGQGPKLLIQFQNNGVVDDSQLPKDRFSAERLKGVDSTLKIQPAKLEDSAVYLCASSPPSGIQETQYFGPGTRLLVL.